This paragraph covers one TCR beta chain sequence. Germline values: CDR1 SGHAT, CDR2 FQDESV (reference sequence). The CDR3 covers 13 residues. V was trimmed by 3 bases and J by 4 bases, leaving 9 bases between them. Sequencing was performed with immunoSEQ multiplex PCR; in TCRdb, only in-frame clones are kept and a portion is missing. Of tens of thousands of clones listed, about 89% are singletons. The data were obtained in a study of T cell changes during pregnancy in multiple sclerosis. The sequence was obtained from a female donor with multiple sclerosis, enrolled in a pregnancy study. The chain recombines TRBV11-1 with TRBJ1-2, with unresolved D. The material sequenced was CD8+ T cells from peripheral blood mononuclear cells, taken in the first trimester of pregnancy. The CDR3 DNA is TGTGCCAGCAGCTTGTTAGGGAGCTATGGCTACACCTTC. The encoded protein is CASSLLGSYGYTF.